This T cell receptor (beta chain) was recovered during a study of cytomegalovirus exposure and HLA in healthy donors. A few counts support this clone. The antigen is unknown. 13 Jbeta primers and 60 Vbeta primers were used for the PCR. Assay used: immunoSEQ multiplex PCR; TCRdb lists only in-frame clones, some missing. The sample records some 110,000 clones, 83% being singletons. Findings of the study overall: The authors enumerated 180 or so TCR beta chains as linked to cytomegalovirus. A later analysis linked a missense DCLRE1C variant to TCR beta V- and J-gene trimming.

Source material: PBMCs. This TCR was sampled from a man in his late teens or twenties in good health and CMV-seronegative.

The CDR3 protein is CASSYQGVSSYNEQFF. CDR3 coding DNA: TGTGCCAGCAGTTACCAGGGGGTTAGCTCCTACAATGAGCAGTTCTTC. The genes are TRBV6-6 and TRBJ2-1; 7 bases map to TRBD1. Germline loops: CDR1 MNHNY, CDR2 SVGAGI (reference sequence). Trimming took 2 bases from V and 0 from J; bases not matched to a gene: 4. This CDR3 comprises 16 residues.